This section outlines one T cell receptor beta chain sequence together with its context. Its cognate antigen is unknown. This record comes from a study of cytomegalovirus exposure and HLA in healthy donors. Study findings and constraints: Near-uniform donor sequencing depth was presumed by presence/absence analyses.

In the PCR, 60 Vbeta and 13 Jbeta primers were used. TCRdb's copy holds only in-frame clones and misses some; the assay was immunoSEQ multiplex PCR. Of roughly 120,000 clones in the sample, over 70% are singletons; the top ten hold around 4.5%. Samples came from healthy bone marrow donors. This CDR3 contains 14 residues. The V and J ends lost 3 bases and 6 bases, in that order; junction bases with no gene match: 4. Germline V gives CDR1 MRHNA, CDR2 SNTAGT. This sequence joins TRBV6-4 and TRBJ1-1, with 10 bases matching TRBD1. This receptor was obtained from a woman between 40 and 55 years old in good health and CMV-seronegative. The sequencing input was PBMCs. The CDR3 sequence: CASSEGQGSSEAFF. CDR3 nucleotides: TGTGCCAGCAGTGAGGGACAGGGGTCCTCTGAAGCTTTCTTT.